Presented here are 3 T cell receptor beta chains from one specimen sequenced in a study of T cells after yellow fever vaccination. TCRdb reanalysed the 5' RACE reads using MiXCR and keeps one entry per CDR3 protein. Here the sample spans approximately 330,000 distinct CDR3 sequences, 12% being singletons. This sample comprised CD4+ T cells sorted from PBMCs, obtained 15 days after the yellow fever booster vaccination. The source is a man between 18 and 35 years old who received the YFV17D yellow fever vaccine.

This clonotype occurred a few times. One junction end does not reproduce the germline sequence, and a read error may be involved. V is TRBV7-2 and J is TRBJ1-1; TRBD1 agrees at 8 bases. The length of the CDR3 is 14 residues. The germline V gene has CDR1 SGHTA and CDR2 FQGNSA. As DNA, the CDR3 is TGTGCCAGCAGCTCAAAACCAGGACAGGGTGAATCTTTCTTT. Amino acids: CASSSKPGQGESFF.

The chain carries TRBV4-1 and TRBJ1-4; 10 bases are shared with TRBD1. Per germline, CDR1 MGHRA and CDR2 YSYEKL. With V trimmed by 0 bases and J by 10 bases, 8 bases remained unmatched. The CDR3 runs 16 residues. CDR3 DNA sequence: TGCGCCAGCAGCCAAGATGGGGGACAGGGGCAAGTAAAACTGTTTTTT. Amino acids: CASSQDGGQGQVKLFF.

This clonotype occurred a few times. The chain combines TRBV10-3 with TRBJ1-6; TRBD1 is a possible D gene (5 bases). CDR1 and CDR2 from the germline V gene are ENHRY and SYGVKD. V was clipped by 6 bases and J by 5 bases, with 14 bases between them. CDR3 length equals 15 residues. This CDR3 reads CAISRQRQDNSPLHF. CDR3 bases: TGTGCCATCAGCAGACAGAGGCAGGATAATTCACCCCTCCACTTT.